This T cell receptor (beta chain) was identified in a study of cytomegalovirus exposure and HLA in healthy donors. Sampled while nominally healthy, donors likely had unrecorded immune exposures. Deletions cut 7 bases from V and 2 bases from J, with 10 bases between. Per germline, CDR1 SQVTM and CDR2 ANQGSEA. The CDR3 has 12 residues. 60 Vbeta and 13 Jbeta primers were used in PCR. Original processing notes: Unique TCR beta chains totaled roughly 79 million in a later count, with some 10 million of them shared. Sequenced by immunoSEQ multiplex PCR; TCRdb stores in-frame clones only, minus some. That table is the source of V, J and clone size, and D and trimming were worked out from the DNA. The sample carries about 88,000 clones, 55% to 85% recorded once.

Sequenced input: PBMCs. The receptor comes from a young woman in good health and CMV-seropositive. The chain links TRBV29-1 to TRBJ2-3, with unresolved D. CDR3 in amino acids: CSGVLYTDTQYF. The CDR3 nucleotides are TGCAGCGGCGTGCTCTACACAGATACGCAGTATTTT.